This TCR beta chain is from a study of T cells in Graves' hyperthyroidism and ophthalmopathy. The study's findings and limits: Ophthalmopathy was predicted by the model a median of roughly 6.6 months ahead of onset. Ophthalmopathy cases were set apart from stable hyperthyroidism by a 13 V-J model. Researchers found most expanded thyroid clonotypes above 0.001 in blood as well.

Germline CDR1 and CDR2: DFQATT and SNEGSKA (reference sequence). There are 11 residues in the CDR3. The V gene lost 3 bases and the J gene lost 7 bases, with 7 bases spanning the gap. The TCR beta CDR3 regions underwent amplification using RNA transcripts as the source. The HTBI set primed first-round TCR CDR3 RT-PCR. TCRdb re-analysed the multiplex PCR reads in MiXCR, keeping a single row per CDR3 protein. The sample lists roughly 800,000 distinct CDR3 sequences; about two fifths were seen once. Points on this clonotype: Its antigen remains unknown.

Patients aged 18 to 65 had newly diagnosed hyperthyroidism lasting under 2 months. The material sequenced was blood. The chain recombines TRBV20-1 with TRBJ1-5; D remains unclear. This sequence originates from a young man with Graves' hyperthyroidism. The CDR3 DNA sequence: TGCAGTGCTAGTGGGCGGCAGCCCCAGCATTTT. Protein sequence: CSASGRQPQHF.